Here is one T cell receptor beta chain with its context. This sample stems from a study of early T cells in non-severe SARS-CoV-2 infection. TCRdb redid the calling of the 5' RACE reads with MiXCR, one entry per CDR3 protein. The repertoire holds roughly 93,000 distinct CDR3 sequences, with approximately 15% as singletons. The TCR was taken from an adult who was a healthcare worker with PCR-confirmed SARS-CoV-2 infection or an uninfected control (not recorded which). Sequencing input: whole blood.

The CDR3 protein is CSAPRAGLYNEQFF. The CDR3 DNA reads as TGCAGTGCCCCACGAGCGGGGTTATACAATGAGCAGTTCTTC. The chain employs TRBV20-1 and TRBJ2-1; 7 bases match TRBD2. The CDR3 sequence is 14 residues long. Germline values: CDR1 DFQATT, CDR2 SNEGSKA (reference sequence). After removal of 6 bases from V and 4 bases from J, the junction contained 9 bases not matched to a gene.